What follows describes a single T cell receptor beta chain. Authors' processing steps: Amplifying reference gene primers gave estimates of nucleated cell counts. Assay used: immunoSEQ multiplex PCR; TCRdb lists only in-frame clones, some missing. V and J calls and clone size are copied from that table; D and trimming were computed from the DNA. The sample includes fewer than 350,000 clones, 70% to 90% of them seen just once. This CDR3 region has 14 residues. The V and J ends lost 0 bases and 3 bases respectively, with 9 bases between them. Germline V gene sequence: CDR1 LNHNV, CDR2 YYDKDF (reference sequence). The data are from a study of blood T cell repertoires in COVID-19. Study-wide context: Both acute and convalescent COVID-19 samples were obtained from the United States, Italy and Spain. From T cells, B-cell-depleted T cells, or PBMCs came the material, which was cDNA or gDNA.

Source material: peripheral blood. The V call is TRBV15, the J call TRBJ2-7; tentatively, D is TRBD1 (6 bases). The origin of this receptor is a woman aged 45-59 years who had recovered from COVID-19. The CDR3 nucleotides are TGTGCCACCAGCAGAGAACGGACAGACTACGAGCAGTACTTC. Residues: CATSRERTDYEQYF.